The rows below give T cell receptor beta chains drawn from one sample of a study of tumor-infiltrating lymphocytes in primary liver carcinoma. TCRdb processed the multiplex PCR reads anew with MiXCR; each CDR3 protein has one entry. The sample lists 95,000 to 150,000 distinct CDR3 sequences, less than 75% occurring once. The material sequenced was tumor-adjacent normal liver tissue. These receptor sequences come from a woman aged 55-69 years with primary liver carcinoma and hepatitis B virus infection. CDR3s include the opening cysteine and the closing phenylalanine or tryptophan. A D gene is named only where the DNA matches it firmly. Clone size is not always given. Where it is, it says once, few, many or a class for expanded clones.

j_gene,abundance,v_gene,d_gene,CDR3nt,CDR3aa
TRBJ1-1,.,TRBV12-3/TRBV12-4,.,.,CTSNVGQGALF
TRBJ2-3,.,TRBV6-1,.,TGTGCCAGTAGTCCGGGGGCGGTAGATACGCAGTATTTT,CASSPGAVDTQYF
TRBJ2-5,.,TRBV6-5,.,TGTGCCAGCACAAGGGTGGGAAGTCCCCAGTACTTC,CASTRVGSPQYF
TRBJ2-5,few,TRBV7-9,TRBD2,TGTGCCAGCAGCTCAGGACGGACTAGCGGGAGGGCCGAACTACAAGAGACCCAGTACTTC,CASSSGRTSGRAELQETQYF
TRBJ2-1,.,TRBV11-2,.,TGTGCCAGCAGTTTAGAAGGGAGAGAAATCAATGAGCAGTTCTTC,CASSLEGREINEQFF
TRBJ2-2,.,TRBV11-2,TRBD2,TGTACCAGCAGCGCGCACGGACTAGTAGGATCAAACACCGGGGAGCTGTTTTTT,CTSSAHGLVGSNTGELFF
TRBJ2-2,.,TRBV6-1,TRBD1,TGTGCCAGCAGTGCCCCTCCGAGACAGGGCACCGGGGAGCTGTTTTTT,CASSAPPRQGTGELFF
TRBJ1-5,once,TRBV28,TRBD1,TGTGGCAGCGGACTGGGCAGGGGGCTGGTTTTGCCTCAGCATTTT,CGSGLGRGLVLPQHF
TRBJ2-1,once,TRBV14,.,TGTGCCAGCAGCCAGAGGGGACAACCTTCCTACAATGAGCAGCTCTTC,CASSQRGQPSYNEQLF
TRBJ2-1,.,TRBV5-1,TRBD2,TGCGCCAGCAGCCCGGACCCTCGGACTAGCGGGAGGTACAATGAGCAGTTCTTC,CASSPDPRTSGRYNEQFF
TRBJ1-2,once,TRBV4-1,TRBD1,TGCTCCAGCAGCCCTCTTCAGGGGGGCTATGGCTACACCTTT,CSSSPLQGGYGYTF
TRBJ2-1,.,TRBV6-1,TRBD2,TGCGCCAGCAGTTTATCGGGAGGGAATCTTAACAATGAGCAGTTGTTC,CASSLSGGNLNNEQLF
TRBJ2-1,many,TRBV30,TRBD2,TGTGCCTGGACCGGCCACGGGACTAGCGCCTACAATGAGCAGTTCTTC,CAWTGHGTSAYNEQFF
TRBJ2-3,.,TRBV6-1,TRBD2,TGTGCCAGCAGTCAAGGAGGGACTAGCAGGTCTAACACAGATACGCAGTATTTT,CASSQGGTSRSNTDTQYF
TRBJ1-1,.,TRBV27,TRBD1,TGTGCCAGCAGTCCGGGACAGGGAAGGGTGATGAACACTGAAGCTTTCTTT,CASSPGQGRVMNTEAFF
TRBJ2-7,few,TRBV5-1,.,TGCGCCAGCAGCTTGGAGGGGGGGCGCGAGCAGTACTTC,CASSLEGGREQYF
TRBJ2-1,once,TRBV29-1,.,TGCAGCGTCAATTCGAGGTTCTCCCACAATGAGCAATTCTTC,CSVNSRFSHNEQFF
TRBJ2-1,once,TRBV12-3/TRBV12-4,.,TGTGCCAGTAGCTCCGACAAGTACGATGAGCAGTTCTTC,CASSSDKYDEQFF
TRBJ2-1,.,TRBV29-1,.,TGCAGCGTTGAGGACTATGATGGAGGTGCTGAGCAGCTCTTC,CSVEDYDGGAEQLF
TRBJ1-5,.,TRBV29-1,.,TGCAGCGTTGTCTTCCCAGGGGCATGCAATCAGTCCCCGCATTTT,CSVVFPGACNQSPHF
TRBJ2-1,.,TRBV6-1,.,TGTGCCAGCAGTGAATTAGGGACGAAGGTCAATGATCAGTTCTTC,CASSELGTKVNDQFF
TRBJ1-1,.,TRBV5-1,.,TGCGCCAGCAACCGGACAACCATGAACACTGAAGCTTTCTTT,CASNRTTMNTEAFF
TRBJ2-1,.,TRBV6-2/TRBV6-3,TRBD2,TGTGTCAGCAGTTACTCGAGGTCTAGCGGGGCCCTTATCTCCTACAATGAGCAGTTCTTC,CVSSYSRSSGALISYNEQFF
TRBJ2-4,.,TRBV6-1,.,TGTGCCATACCCCGGAGCGATCAACAAGACAAAAACATTCAGTGCTTC,CAIPRSDQQDKNIQCF
TRBJ2-7,.,TRBV6-1,.,TGTGCCAGGAGTCTGACCAGAAGGAGCTCCTACGAGCAGTACTTC,CARSLTRRSSYEQYF
TRBJ2-2,.,TRBV5-5,TRBD2,TGTGCTAGCAGCGCCCAGTTACTAGCGGGAGGTGGCACCGGGGAGCTGTTTTTT,CASSAQLLAGGGTGELFF